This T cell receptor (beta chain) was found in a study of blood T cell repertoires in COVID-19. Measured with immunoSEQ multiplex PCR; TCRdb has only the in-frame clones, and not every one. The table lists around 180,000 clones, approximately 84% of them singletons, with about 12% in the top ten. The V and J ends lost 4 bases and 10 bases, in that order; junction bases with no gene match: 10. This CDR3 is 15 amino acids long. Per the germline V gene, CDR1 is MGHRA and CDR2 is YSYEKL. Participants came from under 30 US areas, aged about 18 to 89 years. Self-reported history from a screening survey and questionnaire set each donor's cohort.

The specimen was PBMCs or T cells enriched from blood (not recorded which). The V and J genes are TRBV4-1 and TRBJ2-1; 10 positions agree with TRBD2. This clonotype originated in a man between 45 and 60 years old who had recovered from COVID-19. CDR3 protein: CASSLGLAVSGEQFF. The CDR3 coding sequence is TGCGCCAGCAGCCTTGGACTAGCGGTCTCAGGGGAGCAGTTCTTC.